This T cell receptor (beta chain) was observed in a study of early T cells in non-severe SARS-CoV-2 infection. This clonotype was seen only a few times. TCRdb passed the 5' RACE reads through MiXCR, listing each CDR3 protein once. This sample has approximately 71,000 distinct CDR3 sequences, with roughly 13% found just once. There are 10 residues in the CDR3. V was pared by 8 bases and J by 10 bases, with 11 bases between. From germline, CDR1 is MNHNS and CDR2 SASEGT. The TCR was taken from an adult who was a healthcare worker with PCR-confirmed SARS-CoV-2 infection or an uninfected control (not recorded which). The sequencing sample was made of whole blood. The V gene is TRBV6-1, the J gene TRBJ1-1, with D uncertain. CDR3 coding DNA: TGTGCCAGCCACCCGATGGGAGCTTTCTTT. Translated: CASHPMGAFF.